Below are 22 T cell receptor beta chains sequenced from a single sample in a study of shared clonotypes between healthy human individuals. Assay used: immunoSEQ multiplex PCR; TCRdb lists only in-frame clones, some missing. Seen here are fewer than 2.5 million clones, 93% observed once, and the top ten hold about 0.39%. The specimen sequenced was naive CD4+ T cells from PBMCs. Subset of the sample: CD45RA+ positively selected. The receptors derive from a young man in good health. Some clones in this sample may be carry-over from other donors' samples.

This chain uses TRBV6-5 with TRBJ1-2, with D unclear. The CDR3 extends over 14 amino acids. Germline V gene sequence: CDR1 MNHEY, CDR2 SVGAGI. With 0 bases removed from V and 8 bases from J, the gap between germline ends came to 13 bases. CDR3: CASSYSRALWGYTF. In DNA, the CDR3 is TGTGCCAGCAGTTACTCGAGGGCATTGTGGGGCTACACCTTC.

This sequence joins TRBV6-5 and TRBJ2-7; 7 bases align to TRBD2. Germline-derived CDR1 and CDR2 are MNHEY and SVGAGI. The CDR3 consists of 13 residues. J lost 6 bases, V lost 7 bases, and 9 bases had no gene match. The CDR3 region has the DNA TGTGCCAGCACCGAAGCGGGGCCTTCCGAGCAGTACTTC. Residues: CASTEAGPSEQYF.

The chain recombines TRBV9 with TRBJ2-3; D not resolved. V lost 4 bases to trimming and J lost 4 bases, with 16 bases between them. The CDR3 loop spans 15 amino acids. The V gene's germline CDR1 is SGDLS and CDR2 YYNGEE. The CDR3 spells CASSKRSGLADTQYF. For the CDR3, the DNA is TGTGCCAGCAGCAAGCGTAGTGGGCTAGCAGATACGCAGTATTTT.

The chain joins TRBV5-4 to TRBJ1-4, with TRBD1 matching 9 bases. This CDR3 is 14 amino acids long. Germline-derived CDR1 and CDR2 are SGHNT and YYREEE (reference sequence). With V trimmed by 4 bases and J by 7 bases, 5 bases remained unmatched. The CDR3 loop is CASSMGQGFEKLFF. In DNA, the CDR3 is TGTGCCAGCAGCATGGGACAGGGTTTTGAAAAACTGTTTTTT.

Here the CDR3 reads CASSPTLGLAGRNEQFF. CDR3 sequence (DNA): TGTGCCAGCAGCCCCACGCTGGGACTAGCGGGAAGGAATGAGCAGTTCTTC. This chain uses TRBV5-8 with TRBJ2-1; 13 bases line up with TRBD2. Germline CDR1 is SGHTS and CDR2 is YDEGEE. Trimming at V came to 4 bases and at J to 7 bases, leaving 11 bases not matched to a gene. The CDR3 is 17 amino acids.

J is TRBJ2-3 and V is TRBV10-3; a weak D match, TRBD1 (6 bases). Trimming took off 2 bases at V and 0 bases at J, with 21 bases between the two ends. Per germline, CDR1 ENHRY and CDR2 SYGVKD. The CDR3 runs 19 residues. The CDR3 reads CAISEHADRSYASTDTQYF. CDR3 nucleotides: TGTGCCATCAGTGAGCACGCCGACAGGTCCTACGCTAGCACAGATACGCAGTATTTT.

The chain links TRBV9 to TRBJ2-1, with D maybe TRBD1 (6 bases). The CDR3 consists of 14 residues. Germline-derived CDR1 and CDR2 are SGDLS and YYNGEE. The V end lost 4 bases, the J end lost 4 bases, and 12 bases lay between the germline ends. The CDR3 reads CASSSGTLYNEQFF. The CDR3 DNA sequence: TGTGCCAGCAGCTCCGGGACACTTTACAATGAGCAGTTCTTC. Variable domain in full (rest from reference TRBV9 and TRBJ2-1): DSGVTQTPKHLITATGQRVTLRCSPRSGDLSVYWYQQSLDQGLQFLIQYYNGEERAKGNILERFSAQQFPDLHSELNLSSLELGDSALYFCASSSGTLYNEQFFGPGTRLTVL.

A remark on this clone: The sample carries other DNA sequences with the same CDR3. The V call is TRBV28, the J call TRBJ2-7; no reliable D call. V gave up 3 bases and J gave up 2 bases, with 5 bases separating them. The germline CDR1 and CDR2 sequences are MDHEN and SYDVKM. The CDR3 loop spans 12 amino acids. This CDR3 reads CASSFQAYEQYF. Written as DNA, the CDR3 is TGTGCCAGCAGTTTCCAGGCCTACGAGCAGTACTTC.

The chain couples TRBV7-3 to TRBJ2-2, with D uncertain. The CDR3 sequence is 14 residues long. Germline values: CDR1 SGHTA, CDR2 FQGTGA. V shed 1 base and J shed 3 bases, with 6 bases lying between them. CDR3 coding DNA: TGTGCCAGCAGCTTAAATCGGGACACCGGGGAGCTGTTTTTT. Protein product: CASSLNRDTGELFF.

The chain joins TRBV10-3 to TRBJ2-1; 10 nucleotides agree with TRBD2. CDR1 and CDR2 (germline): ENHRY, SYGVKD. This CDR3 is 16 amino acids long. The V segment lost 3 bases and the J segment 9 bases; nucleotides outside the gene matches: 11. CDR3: CAISETSSGRSGEQFF. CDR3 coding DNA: TGTGCCATCAGTGAAACGTCTAGCGGGAGATCGGGTGAGCAGTTCTTC.

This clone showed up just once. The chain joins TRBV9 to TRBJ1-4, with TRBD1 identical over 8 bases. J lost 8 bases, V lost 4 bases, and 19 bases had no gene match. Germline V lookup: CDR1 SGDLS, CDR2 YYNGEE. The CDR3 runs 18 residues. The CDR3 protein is CASSFGDRSLTREEKLFF. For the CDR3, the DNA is TGTGCCAGCAGCTTCGGGGACAGGTCCTTAACACGGGAGGAAAAACTGTTTTTT.

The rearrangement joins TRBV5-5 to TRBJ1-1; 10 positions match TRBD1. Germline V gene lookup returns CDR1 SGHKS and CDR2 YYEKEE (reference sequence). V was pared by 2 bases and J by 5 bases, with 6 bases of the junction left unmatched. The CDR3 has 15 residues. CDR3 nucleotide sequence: TGTGCCAGCAGCTTACGGACAGGGGGAGGTACTGAAGCTTTCTTT. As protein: CASSLRTGGGTEAFF.

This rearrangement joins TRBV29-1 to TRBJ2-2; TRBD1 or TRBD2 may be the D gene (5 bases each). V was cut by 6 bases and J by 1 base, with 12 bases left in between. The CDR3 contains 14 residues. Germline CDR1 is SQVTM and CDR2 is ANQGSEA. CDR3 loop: CSVGASLNTGELFF. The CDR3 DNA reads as TGCAGCGTCGGGGCTTCTTTGAACACCGGGGAGCTGTTTTTT.

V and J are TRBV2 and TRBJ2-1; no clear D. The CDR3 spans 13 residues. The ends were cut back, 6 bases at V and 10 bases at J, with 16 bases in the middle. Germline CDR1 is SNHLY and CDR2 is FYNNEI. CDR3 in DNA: TGTGCCAGCAGCCCCGGGTTGGGTGGGGAGCAGTTCTTC. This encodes CASSPGLGGEQFF.

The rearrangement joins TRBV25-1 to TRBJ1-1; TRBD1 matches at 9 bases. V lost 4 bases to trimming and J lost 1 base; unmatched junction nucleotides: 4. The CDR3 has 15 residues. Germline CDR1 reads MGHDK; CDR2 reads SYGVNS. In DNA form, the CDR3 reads TGTGCCAGCAGTGCACAGGGGGCTGGGAACACTGAAGCTTTCTTT. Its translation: CASSAQGAGNTEAFF.

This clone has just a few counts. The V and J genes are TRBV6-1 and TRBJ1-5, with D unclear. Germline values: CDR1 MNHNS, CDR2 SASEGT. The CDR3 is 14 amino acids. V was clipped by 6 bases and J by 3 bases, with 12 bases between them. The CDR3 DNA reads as TGTGCCAGCAGCCAGAGGTACGCCAATCAGCCCCAGCATTTT. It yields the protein CASSQRYANQPQHF.

CDR3 loop: CASSAEARGGYEQYF. In nucleotides, the CDR3 is TGTGCCAGCAGTGCAGAGGCCAGGGGTGGCTACGAGCAGTACTTC. This chain uses TRBV6-4 with TRBJ2-7; maybe TRBD1 (6 bases). The germline V and J ends were trimmed by 4 bases and 3 bases, with 16 bases remaining between them. This CDR3 has 15 residues. CDR1 and CDR2 (germline): MRHNA, SNTAGT.

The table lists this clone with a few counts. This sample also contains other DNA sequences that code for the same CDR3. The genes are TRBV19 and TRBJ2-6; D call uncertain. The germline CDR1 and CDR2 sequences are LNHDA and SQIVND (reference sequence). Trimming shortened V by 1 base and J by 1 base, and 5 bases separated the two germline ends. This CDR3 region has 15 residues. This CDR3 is CASSIGGSGANVLTF. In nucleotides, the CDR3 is TGTGCCAGTAGTATAGGGGGATCTGGGGCCAACGTCCTGACTTTC.

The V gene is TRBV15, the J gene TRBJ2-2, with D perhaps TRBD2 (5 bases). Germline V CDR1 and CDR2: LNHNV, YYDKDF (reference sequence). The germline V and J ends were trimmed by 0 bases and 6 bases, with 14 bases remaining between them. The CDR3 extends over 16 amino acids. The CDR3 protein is CATSRDRRLPPGELFF. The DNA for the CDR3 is TGTGCCACCAGCAGAGATCGGAGGCTTCCTCCCGGGGAGCTGTTTTTT.

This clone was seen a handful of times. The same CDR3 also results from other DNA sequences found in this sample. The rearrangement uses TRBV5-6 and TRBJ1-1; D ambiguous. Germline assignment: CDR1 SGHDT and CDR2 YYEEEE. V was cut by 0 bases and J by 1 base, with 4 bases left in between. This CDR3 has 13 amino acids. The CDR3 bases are TGTGCCAGCAGCTTGGTACGGAACACTGAAGCTTTCTTT. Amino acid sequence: CASSLVRNTEAFF.

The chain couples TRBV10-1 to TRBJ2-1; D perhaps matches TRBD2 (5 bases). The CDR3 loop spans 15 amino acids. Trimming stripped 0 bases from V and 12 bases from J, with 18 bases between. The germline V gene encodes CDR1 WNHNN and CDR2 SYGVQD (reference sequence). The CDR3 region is CASSESFSSPKRQFF. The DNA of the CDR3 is TGCGCCAGCAGTGAGTCGTTTTCTAGCCCCAAGAGGCAGTTCTTC.

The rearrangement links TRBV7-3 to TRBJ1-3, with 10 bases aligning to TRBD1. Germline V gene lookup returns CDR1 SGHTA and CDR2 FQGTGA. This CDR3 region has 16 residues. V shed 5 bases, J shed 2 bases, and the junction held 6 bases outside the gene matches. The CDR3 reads CASSPGGQGAGNTIYF. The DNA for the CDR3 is TGTGCCAGCAGCCCCGGTGGACAGGGGGCTGGAAACACCATATATTTT.